Listed here are 18 T cell receptor beta chains from one sample, sequenced in a study of shared clonotypes between healthy human individuals. TCRdb keeps only in-frame clones here, not all; method: immunoSEQ multiplex PCR. This table has 2 million to 2.5 million clones, about 90% appearing once. The sample was naive CD4+ T cells from PBMCs. This sample's subset: CD45RA+ positively selected. Receptor source: a man aged 18 to 35 in good health. Some clones in this sample may be carry-over from other donors' samples.

The chain combines TRBV29-1 with TRBJ2-7, with a tentative D call TRBD1 (5 bases). V was cut by 5 bases and J by 0 bases, with 14 bases left in between. The CDR3 is 14 residues long. Germline V gene sequence: CDR1 SQVTM, CDR2 ANQGSEA. CDR3 in amino acids: CSVTIRARSYEQYF. The CDR3, as DNA: TGCAGCGTTACCATCAGGGCCCGCTCCTACGAGCAGTACTTC.

About this clone itself: This sample includes further DNA sequences coding for the same CDR3. J is TRBJ2-7 and V is TRBV7-2; 10 nucleotides agree with TRBD2. CDR1 SGHTA and CDR2 FQGNSA come from the germline V gene. Trimming took 5 bases from V and 4 from J; bases not matched to a gene: 8. The length of the CDR3 is 15 residues. CDR3 bases: TGTGCCAGCAGCCCAACTCGGACTAGCGGTTACGAGCAGTACTTC. It encodes CASSPTRTSGYEQYF.

The genes are TRBV7-9 and TRBJ1-1; D gene ambiguous. The CDR3 has 15 residues. The germline V gene has CDR1 SEHNR and CDR2 FQNEAQ (reference sequence). V was pared by 7 bases and J by 1 base, with 16 bases between. CDR3 nucleotides: TGTGCCAGCATCAAAGCGGAGGGAGCGAACACTGAAGCTTTCTTT. Protein product: CASIKAEGANTEAFF.

This clone was detected once. The chain carries TRBV4-1 and TRBJ1-1, with TRBD1 as a possible D gene (5 bases). This CDR3 is built from 18 residues. Germline V gene lookup returns CDR1 MGHRA and CDR2 YSYEKL. Trimming left V 6 bases short and J 0 bases short, with 23 bases between. In DNA form, the CDR3 reads TGCGCCAGCAGGCCCCGGGACCTCTTAGGTGGTTTGAACACTGAAGCTTTCTTT. Amino acids: CASRPRDLLGGLNTEAFF.

DNA of the CDR3: TGTGCCAGCAGCTCAAGGACAGGGTCCCATTATGGCTACACCTTC. Its protein product is CASSSRTGSHYGYTF. The chain combines TRBV7-9 with TRBJ1-2, with 8 nucleotides matching TRBD1. Germline V gene lookup returns CDR1 SEHNR and CDR2 FQNEAQ (reference sequence). V gave up 4 bases and J gave up 5 bases; unmatched junction bases: 9. This CDR3 spans 15 amino acids.

The chain has TRBV5-4 and TRBJ2-3; TRBD2 matches 15 bases. The trim removed 4 bases at V and 2 bases at J, leaving 8 bases unmatched. CDR1 SGHNT and CDR2 YYREEE come from the germline V gene (reference sequence). The CDR3 is 18 residues long. CDR3 region: CASSRGLAGGRNTDTQYF. DNA of the CDR3: TGTGCCAGCAGCCGCGGACTAGCGGGAGGGCGGAACACAGATACGCAGTATTTT. Looking up the rest from reference TRBV5-4 and TRBJ2-3 gives the full variable domain: ETGVTQSPTHLIKTRGQQVTLRCSSQSGHNTVSWYQQALGQGPQFIFQYYREEENGRGNFPPRFSGLQFPNYSSELNVNALELDDSALYLCASSRGLAGGRNTDTQYFGPGTRLTVL.

The chain uses TRBV9 and TRBJ2-1, with D perhaps TRBD1 (5 bases). The germline V and J ends were trimmed by 1 base and 5 bases, with 10 bases remaining between them. The CDR3 runs to 14 residues. Germline loops: CDR1 SGDLS, CDR2 YYNGEE. The CDR3: CASSVTGHNNEQFF. For the CDR3, the DNA is TGTGCCAGCAGCGTAACCGGACACAACAATGAGCAGTTCTTC.

The chain couples TRBV28 to TRBJ2-7, with 8 nucleotides matching TRBD1. Per germline, CDR1 MDHEN and CDR2 SYDVKM. This CDR3 comprises 15 residues. The ends lost 5 bases at V and 5 bases at J; junction bases unmatched: 11. The CDR3 reads CASSPEDRAYHEQYF. The CDR3 coding sequence is TGTGCCAGCAGTCCAGAGGACAGGGCGTACCACGAGCAGTACTTC.

The sample holds one count of this clone. V gene TRBV18 combines with J gene TRBJ1-5; D ambiguous. The CDR3 has 15 amino acids. The germline V gene encodes CDR1 KGHSH and CDR2 LQKENI. V was trimmed by 0 bases and J by 9 bases, leaving 15 bases between them. CDR3 sequence (DNA): TGTGCCAGCTCACCACCGTCGACGGCTATCGGGCCCCAGCATTTT. Its translation: CASSPPSTAIGPQHF. The variable domain in full, with the rest retrieved from reference TRBV18 and TRBJ1-5, is NAGVMQNPRHLVRRRGQEARLRCSPMKGHSHVYWYRQLPEEGLKFMVYLQKENIIDESGMPKERFSAEFPKEGPSILRIQQVVRGDSAAYFCASSPPSTAIGPQHFGDGTRLSIL.

About this clone: The conserved phenylalanine or tryptophan is not found at the CDR3 terminus, so this likely reflects a read error. The DNA is left out, because the CDR3 cannot be placed on it with certainty; the CDR3 is given as TCRdb lists it. The chain is built from TRBV6-6 and TRBJ2-7; the table's D call TRBD2 went unverified against the DNA. CDR1 and CDR2 from the germline V gene are MNHNY and SVGAGI (reference sequence). A total of 12 residues make up the CDR3, ends included. The CDR3 protein is CASSPGGDTLLS.

About this clone itself: This CDR3 is also generated by other DNA sequences in the sample. The chain employs TRBV19 and TRBJ2-7; perhaps TRBD1 as D (6 bases). This CDR3 is 13 amino acids long. Trimming left V 3 bases short and J 2 bases short, with 8 bases between. Germline V lookup: CDR1 LNHDA, CDR2 SQIVND (reference sequence). The CDR3 protein is CASSIRGTYEQYF. The DNA for the CDR3 is TGTGCCAGTAGTATTAGGGGGACCTACGAGCAGTACTTC.

The chain has TRBV7-2 and TRBJ2-4, with D perhaps TRBD2 (5 bases). Germline V gene lookup returns CDR1 SGHTA and CDR2 FQGNSA. V was cut by 5 bases and J by 12 bases, with 11 bases left in between. The CDR3 sequence is 11 residues long. The CDR3 here is CASSEGATQYF. The CDR3 DNA sequence: TGTGCCAGCAGCGAGGGTGCAACTCAGTACTTC.

This chain connects TRBV5-8 to TRBJ2-1, with 12 nucleotides matching TRBD1. This CDR3 is built from 15 residues. V dropped 4 bases and J dropped 6; count of bases not matched to a gene: 5. The germline CDR1 and CDR2 sequences are SGHTS and YDEGEE. CDR3: CASSPRDRGLNEQFF. CDR3 nucleotides: TGTGCCAGCAGCCCTCGGGACAGGGGGCTCAATGAGCAGTTCTTC.

This clone showed up just once. The chain joins TRBV6-1 to TRBJ2-7; no reliable D call. Germline values: CDR1 MNHNS, CDR2 SASEGT. The CDR3 loop spans 13 amino acids. V was pared by 6 bases and J by 0 bases, with 9 bases between. CDR3 in DNA: TGTGCCAGCAGCCTACTGTCCTCCTACGAGCAGTACTTC. Translating gives CASSLLSSYEQYF.

On this clone: Other DNA sequences in this sample translate to the same CDR3. The gene calls are TRBV6-5 and TRBJ2-1; D ambiguous. The CDR3 sequence is 13 residues long. Germline V gene sequence: CDR1 MNHEY, CDR2 SVGAGI. The V gene lost 2 bases and the J gene lost 4 bases, with 6 bases spanning the gap. The CDR3, as DNA: TGTGCCAGCAGTTACGAGCGTTACAATGAGCAGTTCTTC. It codes for CASSYERYNEQFF.

This chain joins TRBV21-1 and TRBJ2-7; TRBD1 reflects the table's D call only, with no check against the DNA. TRBV21-1 has pseudogene status. The CDR3 covers 19 residues. CDR3 in DNA: TGTGCCAGCAGCAATTCTAGGAATCTTTGGGGCGGTAGGGTACGCGAGCAGTACTTC. Translated, it gives CASSNSRNLWGGRVREQYF.

The chain joins TRBV5-1 to TRBJ2-7; D is undetermined. The CDR3 consists of 14 residues. The ends were cut back, 0 bases at V and 2 bases at J, with 9 bases in the middle. From germline, CDR1 is SGHRS and CDR2 YFSETQ. In nucleotides, the CDR3 is TGCGCCAGCAGCTTGGGGTACCCTCCCTACGAGCAGTACTTC. Protein: CASSLGYPPYEQYF.

The chain uses TRBV7-2 and TRBJ2-7, with TRBD1 identical over 7 bases. Losses at the gene ends were 5 bases for V and 6 bases for J; bases not matched to a gene: 4. This CDR3 has 12 residues. Germline CDR1 SGHTA, CDR2 FQGNSA. CDR3 residues: CASSRGQVEQYF. The CDR3, as DNA: TGTGCCAGCAGCAGAGGACAGGTCGAGCAGTACTTC.